The source of this T cell receptor beta chain is a study of cytomegalovirus exposure and HLA in healthy donors. Libraries were prepared by immunoSEQ multiplex PCR; TCRdb keeps only in-frame clonotypes and omits some of them. The table includes roughly 150,000 clones, roughly nine tenths detected once. CDR1 and CDR2 (germline): SGDLS, YYNGEE. This CDR3 is built from 17 residues. V was trimmed by 3 bases and J by 1 base, leaving 18 bases between them. Input material: PBMCs. The source of this sequence is a young man in good health and CMV-seropositive. The chain has TRBV9 and TRBJ2-3; weak D call: TRBD2 (6 bases). DNA of the CDR3: TGTGCCAGCAGCGCTACCCCATGGTGGGAGGGCACAGATACGCAGTATTTT. Translation gives CASSATPWWEGTDTQYF.